The clone carrying this T cell receptor beta chain came up many times. These data originate in a study of T cell repertoires in cytomegalovirus infection. This CDR3 region has 16 residues. V gave up 1 base and J gave up 1 base, with 14 bases separating them. The germline CDR1 and CDR2 sequences are SQVTM and ANQGSEA. TCRdb recomputed calls from the reads with MiXCR, one row per CDR3 protein. The table records 500,000 or so distinct CDR3 sequences, about 17% of them present only once. The receptor's source is a human donor in good health (CMV status not recorded). Some clones in this sample may be carry-over from other donors' samples. The sequencing sample was made of CD8+ T cells from PBMCs. The rearrangement joins TRBV29-1 to TRBJ2-1; D uncertain. In DNA form, the CDR3 reads TGCAGCGTTGAAGGATCCCCCAGCTCGTCCTACAATGAGCAGTTCTTC. Translated, it gives CSVEGSPSSSYNEQFF.